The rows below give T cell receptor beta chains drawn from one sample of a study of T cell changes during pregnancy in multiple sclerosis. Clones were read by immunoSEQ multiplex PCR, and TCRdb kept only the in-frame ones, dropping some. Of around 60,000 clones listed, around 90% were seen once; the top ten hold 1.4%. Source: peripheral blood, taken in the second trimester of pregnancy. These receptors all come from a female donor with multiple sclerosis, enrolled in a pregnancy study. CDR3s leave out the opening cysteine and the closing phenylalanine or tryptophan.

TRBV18,ASSPGDYGYT
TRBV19,ASSPYRYQPQH
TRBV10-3,AISGSSGRAAETQY
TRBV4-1,ASRLYGTEAAEAQY
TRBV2,ASLSGGSYEQY
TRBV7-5,VRTPPRQKNIQY
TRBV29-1,SVEGLAGGPGNEQF
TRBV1,TSSQDPTGLAGVCEQY
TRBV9,ASSVAEGRAGELF
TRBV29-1,SVLIQGVGSNQPQH
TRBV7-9,ASSLEGGVTEAF
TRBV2,ASRFSGATGNTIY
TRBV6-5,ASSRDSGQETQY
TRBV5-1,ASAPGGNSGANVLT
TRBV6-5,ASSPGYGYT
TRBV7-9,ASSPDRDNQPQH
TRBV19,ASSTQDRWGETQY
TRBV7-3,ASSLSRTGGLTEAF
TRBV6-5,ASGGGRSTDTQY
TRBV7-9,ASGEGNIQY
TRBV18,ASSPKGIIQY
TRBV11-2,ASSLEFRVAGELF
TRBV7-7,ASSPRPTPGNTIY
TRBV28,ASGKIHTEAF
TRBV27,ASSLRGQGAFGYT
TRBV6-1,ASSERGGGDTGELF
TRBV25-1,ASSAMDRLGELF
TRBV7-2,ASSLGVGVYEQY
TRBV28,ASMRTLARLKEQY
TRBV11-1,ASSLTSDEQY
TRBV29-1,SGYGTGEETQY
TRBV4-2,ASSPQWTSGYNEQF
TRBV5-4,ASSPGTSGGLGEQY
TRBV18,ASSPGLAGGGTGELF
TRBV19,ASSSIAANTGELF
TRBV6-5,ASSPGNKNIQY
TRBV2,AGYPRQGTTGELF
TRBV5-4,ASSLVAGGGPNEQF
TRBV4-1,ASSQNRGRETQY
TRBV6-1,ASSDLSEQF
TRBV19,ASSMTSGGTDTQY
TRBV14,ASSRGLQVEQY
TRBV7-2,ASSSRDSYEQY
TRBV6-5,ASSPPGELNTEAF
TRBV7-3,ASSPQSGVYANTEAF
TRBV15,ATSSDRALYEQY
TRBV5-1,ASSFGGNTEAF
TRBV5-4,ASSLAWNTGELF
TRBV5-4,ARYLGGRRCGYT